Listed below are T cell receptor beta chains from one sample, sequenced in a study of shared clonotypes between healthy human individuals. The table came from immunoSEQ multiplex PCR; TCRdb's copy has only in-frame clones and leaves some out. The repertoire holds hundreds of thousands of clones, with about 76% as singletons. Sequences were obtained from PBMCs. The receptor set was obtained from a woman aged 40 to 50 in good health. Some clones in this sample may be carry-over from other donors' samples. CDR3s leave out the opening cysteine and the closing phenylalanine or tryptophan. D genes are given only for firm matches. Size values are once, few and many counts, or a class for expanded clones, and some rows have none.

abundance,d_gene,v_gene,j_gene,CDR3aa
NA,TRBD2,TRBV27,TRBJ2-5,ASRALAGQETQY
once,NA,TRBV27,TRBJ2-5,ASNPAPGLRQETQY
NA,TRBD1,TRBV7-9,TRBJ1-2,ASSLEGGGRGYT
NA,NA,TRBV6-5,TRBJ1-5,ASSGGRYGQPQH
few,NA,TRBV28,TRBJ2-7,ASSFSKGQQY
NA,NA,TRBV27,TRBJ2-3,ASSPPGTDTQY
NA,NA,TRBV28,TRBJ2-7,ASRPIGGGALSSYEQY
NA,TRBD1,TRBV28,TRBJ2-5,ASSPTTGVGGQETQY
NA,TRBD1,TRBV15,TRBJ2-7,ATSSTTGWSYEQY
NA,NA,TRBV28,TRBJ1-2,ASSPPPNYWGGYT
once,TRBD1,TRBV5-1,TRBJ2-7,ASSLAGTGQDEQY
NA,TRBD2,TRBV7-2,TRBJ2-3,ASSLGTSGNTDTQY
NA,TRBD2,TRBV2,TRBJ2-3,ASKRLAREGDTQY
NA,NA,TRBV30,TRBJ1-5,AWSVKTVGQPQH
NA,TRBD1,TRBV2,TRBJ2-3,ASSGTGGTDTQY